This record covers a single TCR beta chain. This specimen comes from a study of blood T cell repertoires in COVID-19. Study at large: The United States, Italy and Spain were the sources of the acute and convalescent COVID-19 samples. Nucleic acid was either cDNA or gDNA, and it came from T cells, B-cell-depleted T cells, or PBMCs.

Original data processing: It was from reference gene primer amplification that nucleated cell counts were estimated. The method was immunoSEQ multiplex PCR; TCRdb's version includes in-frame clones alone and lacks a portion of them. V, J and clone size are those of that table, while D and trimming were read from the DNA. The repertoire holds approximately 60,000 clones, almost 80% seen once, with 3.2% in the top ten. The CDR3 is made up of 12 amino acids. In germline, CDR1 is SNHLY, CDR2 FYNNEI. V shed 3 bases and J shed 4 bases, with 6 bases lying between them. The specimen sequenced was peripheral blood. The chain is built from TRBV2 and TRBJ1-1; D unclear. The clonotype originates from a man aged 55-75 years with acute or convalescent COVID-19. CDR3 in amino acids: CASSDGGTEAFF. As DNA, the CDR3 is TGTGCCAGCAGTGATGGAGGCACTGAAGCTTTCTTT.